This is a list of T cell receptor beta chains from one sample in a study of cytomegalovirus exposure and HLA in healthy donors. TCRdb's copy holds only in-frame clones and misses some; the assay was immunoSEQ multiplex PCR. In the table there are some 150,000 clones, 60% to 80% of which are singletons. Sequencing input: PBMCs. The receptors shown here come from a man aged 40-55 years in good health and CMV-seropositive. Each CDR3 is given with its conserved first and last residue. D genes are given only for firm matches. Clone size is given for some rows only: seen once, a few or many times, or a class if the clone is expanded.

v_call	j_call	clone_size	d_call	cdr3_aa	cdr3_nt
TRBV6-6	TRBJ2-5	NA	NA	CASSSYQETQYF	TGTGCCAGCAGTTCCTATCAAGAGACCCAGTACTTC
TRBV9	TRBJ2-2	NA	TRBD2	CASSVVSGRLNTGELFF	TGTGCCAGCAGCGTGGTTAGCGGGAGGCTCAACACCGGGGAGCTGTTTTTT
TRBV29-1	TRBJ2-3	NA	NA	CSVGGRIEDTQYF	TGCAGCGTGGGGGGACGGATAGAAGATACGCAGTATTTT
TRBV23-1	TRBJ2-3	NA	TRBD2	CASNPGLAVPSTDTQYF	TGCGCCAGCAATCCGGGACTAGCGGTCCCTAGCACAGATACGCAGTATTTT
TRBV5-1	TRBJ1-5	NA	TRBD1	CASSTGTGNSNQPQHF	TGCGCCAGCAGCACTGGGACAGGGAATAGCAATCAGCCCCAGCATTTT
TRBV19	TRBJ1-2	NA	TRBD1	CASTRQGGDYGYTF	TGTGCCAGTACACGACAGGGGGGCGACTATGGCTACACCTTC
TRBV9	TRBJ1-1	NA	NA	CASSGRDYLTEAFF	TGTGCCAGCAGCGGCCGGGACTACCTGACTGAAGCTTTCTTT
TRBV7-8	TRBJ2-1	NA	NA	CASSSGANEQFF	TGTGCCAGCAGCTCAGGGGCCAATGAGCAGTTCTTC
TRBV18	TRBJ2-2	NA	TRBD1	CASSSDRVRELFF	TGTGCCAGCTCCTCAGACAGGGTCCGAGAGCTGTTTTTT
TRBV29-1	TRBJ1-4	NA	NA	CSVAGYGNNEKLFF	TGCAGCGTTGCAGGTTACGGCAATAATGAAAAACTGTTTTTT
TRBV5-1	TRBJ2-3	NA	TRBD2	CASSAGLAGADTQYF	TGCGCCAGCAGCGCAGGACTAGCGGGAGCAGATACGCAGTATTTT
TRBV28	TRBJ1-2	NA	TRBD1	CASRRGQAAYGYTF	TGTGCCAGCAGACGAGGACAGGCTGCCTATGGCTACACCTTC
TRBV7-9	TRBJ1-2	NA	TRBD1	CASSLYGTGDGYTF	TGTGCCAGCAGCTTGTACGGGACAGGGGATGGCTACACCTTC
TRBV9	TRBJ2-7	NA	TRBD2	CASSTSGRAYEQYF	TGTGCCAGCAGCACTAGCGGGAGGGCCTACGAGCAGTACTTC
TRBV5-5	TRBJ1-2	NA	NA	CASSLGAEPNYGYTF	TGTGCCAGCAGCTTAGGGGCCGAGCCTAACTATGGCTACACCTTC
TRBV5-1	TRBJ2-3	NA	NA	CASSLARGYRTDTQYF	TGCGCCAGCAGCTTGGCCAGGGGCTACCGCACAGATACGCAGTATTTT
TRBV13	TRBJ2-1	NA	TRBD1	CASSLSLFGTGNNEQFF	TGTGCCAGCAGCCTTTCCCTTTTCGGGACAGGGAACAATGAGCAGTTCTTC
TRBV5-4	TRBJ1-2	NA	TRBD1	CASSTRQGFSYGYTF	TGCGCCAGCAGCACCCGACAGGGATTCTCCTATGGCTACACCTTC
TRBV6-1	TRBJ2-4	once	NA	CASSEATVGGRNSQYF	TGTGCCAGCAGTGAAGCCACAGTGGGGGGGCGGAACAGTCAGTACTTC
TRBV13	TRBJ2-1	NA	TRBD2	CASSMVRGNEQFF	TGTGCCAGCAGCATGGTGCGGGGGAATGAGCAGTTCTTC
TRBV27	TRBJ2-1	NA	TRBD2	CASSLREAHEQFF	TGTGCCAGCAGTTTACGGGAGGCCCATGAGCAGTTCTTC
TRBV18	TRBJ1-1	NA	TRBD1	CASSPDRGAEAFF	TGTGCCAGCTCACCCGACAGGGGAGCTGAAGCTTTCTTT
TRBV10-2	TRBJ2-2	NA	NA	CASRDQGFTGELFF	TGCGCCAGCAGGGATCAGGGATTCACCGGGGAGCTGTTTTTT
TRBV6-5	TRBJ1-1	NA	TRBD1	CASSYFAGGNTEAFF	TGTGCCAGCAGTTACTTCGCAGGGGGGAACACTGAAGCTTTCTTT
TRBV5-1	TRBJ2-1	NA	TRBD2	CASSPRTSGFYNEQFF	TGCGCCAGCAGCCCAAGGACTAGCGGGTTCTACAATGAGCAGTTCTTC
TRBV28	TRBJ2-7	few	NA	CASTLSGPGSYEQYF	TGTGCCAGCACCTTAAGCGGGCCCGGGTCCTACGAGCAGTACTTC
TRBV5-1	TRBJ2-3	NA	TRBD2	CASSSLAGGPTDTQYF	TGCGCCAGCAGCTCATTAGCGGGAGGGCCAACAGATACGCAGTATTTT
TRBV11-3	TRBJ1-3	NA	NA	CASSSITGGPIYF	TGTGCCAGCAGCTCTATCACAGGTGGCCCCATATATTTT
TRBV28	TRBJ2-1	NA	TRBD2	CASSRLAGGPNEQFF	TGTGCCAGCAGTCGACTAGCGGGAGGGCCCAATGAGCAGTTCTTC
TRBV28	TRBJ1-5	NA	TRBD1	CASSLQQGTNQPQHF	TGTGCCAGCAGCCTTCAACAGGGGACGAATCAGCCCCAGCATTTT
TRBV4-1	TRBJ1-2	NA	TRBD1	CASSQDLARGQSYTF	TGCGCCAGCAGCCAAGATCTCGCCAGGGGGCAGAGCTACACCTTC
TRBV11-2	TRBJ2-7	few	TRBD1	CASSLRQGNYEQYF	TGTGCCAGCAGCTTAAGACAGGGTAACTACGAGCAGTACTTC
TRBV7-9	TRBJ2-7	NA	NA	CASGLFSYEQYF	TGTGCCAGTGGACTGTTCTCCTACGAGCAGTACTTT
TRBV28	TRBJ2-2	NA	NA	CASSLAGPGELFF	TGTGCCAGCAGTTTAGCGGGACCCGGGGAGCTGTTTTTT
TRBV5-1	TRBJ1-4	NA	NA	CASSLEDEKLFF	TGCGCCAGCAGCTTAGAGGATGAAAAACTGTTTTTT
TRBV6-1	TRBJ1-5	NA	TRBD1	CASSRQGWQPQHF	TGTGCCAGCAGTCGACAGGGGTGGCAGCCCCAGCATTTT
TRBV12-5	TRBJ2-7	NA	NA	CASGLSGAREQYF	TGTGCTAGTGGTTTGAGCGGTGCTAGGGAGCAGTACTTC
TRBV5-1	TRBJ2-5	NA	NA	CASSLDPPGTQYF	TGCGCCAGCAGCTTGGATCCCCCGGGGACCCAGTACTTC
TRBV5-1	TRBJ2-3	NA	NA	CASSLVGGSTDTQYF	TGCGCCAGCAGCCTCGTTGGAGGGAGCACAGATACGCAGTATTTT
TRBV10-2	TRBJ2-1	few	NA	CASTPRGTAAAWVF	TGCGCCAGCACGCCTAGGGGGACCGCCGCGGCGTGGGTCTTC
TRBV7-9	TRBJ2-2	NA	TRBD2	CASSLAAASGSSPLGELFF	TGTGCCAGCAGCTTAGCCGCGGCTAGCGGGAGTTCTCCCCTCGGGGAGCTGTTTTTT
TRBV14	TRBJ2-1	once	TRBD2	CASSHRTSGWSSYNEQFF	TGTGCCAGCAGCCACAGGACTAGCGGGTGGAGCTCCTACAATGAGCAGTTCTTC
TRBV7-9	TRBJ2-1	NA	TRBD2	CASSLDTGLAANEQFF	TGTGCCAGCAGCTTAGATACGGGACTAGCGGCCAATGAGCAGTTCTTC
TRBV9	TRBJ2-2	once	NA	CASSVSQRSTGELFF	TGTGCCAGCAGCGTAAGCCAGCGGTCCACCGGGGAGCTGTTTTTT
TRBV5-1	TRBJ2-3	NA	NA	CASSPDPAITNTDTQYF	TGCGCCAGCAGCCCCGACCCAGCGATAACAAACACAGATACGCAGTATTTT
TRBV10-2	TRBJ2-4	NA	NA	CASVGLSGENIQYF	TGCGCCAGCGTAGGACTAAGCGGTGAAAACATTCAGTACTTC
TRBV6-1	TRBJ2-7	NA	TRBD2	CASRVTSGTYEQYF	TGTGCCAGCAGGGTGACTAGCGGGACCTACGAGCAGTACTTC
TRBV6-5	TRBJ2-1	NA	TRBD1	CASRAWDSSYNEQFF	TGTGCCAGCAGGGCCTGGGACAGCTCCTACAATGAGCAGTTCTTC